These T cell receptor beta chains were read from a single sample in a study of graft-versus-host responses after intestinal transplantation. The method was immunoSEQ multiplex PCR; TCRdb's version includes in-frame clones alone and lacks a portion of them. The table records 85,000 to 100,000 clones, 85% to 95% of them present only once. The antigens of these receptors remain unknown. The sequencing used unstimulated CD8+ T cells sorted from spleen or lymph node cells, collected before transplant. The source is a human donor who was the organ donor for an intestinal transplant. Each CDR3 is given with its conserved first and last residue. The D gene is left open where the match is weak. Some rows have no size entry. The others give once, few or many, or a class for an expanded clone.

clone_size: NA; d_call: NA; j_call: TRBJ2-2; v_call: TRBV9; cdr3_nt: TGTGCCAGCAGCCCCCCACAGTCCACCGGGGAGCTGTTTTTT; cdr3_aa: CASSPPQSTGELFF
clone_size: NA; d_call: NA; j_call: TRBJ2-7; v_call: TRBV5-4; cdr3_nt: TGTGCCAGCAGCTTCGGACAAGGGGCCCTCCACGAGCAGTACTTC; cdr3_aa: CASSFGQGALHEQYF
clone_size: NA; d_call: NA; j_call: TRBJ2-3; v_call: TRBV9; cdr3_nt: TGTGCCAGCAGCGCGGTGGAGGACTCAACAGATACGCAGTATTTT; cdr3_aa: CASSAVEDSTDTQYF
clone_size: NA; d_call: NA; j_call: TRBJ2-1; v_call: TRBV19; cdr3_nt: TGTGCCAGTAGTATCGTTCTCGGGAATGAGCAGTTCTTC; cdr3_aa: CASSIVLGNEQFF
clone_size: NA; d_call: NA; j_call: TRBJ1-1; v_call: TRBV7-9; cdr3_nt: TGTGCCAGCAGCTACAGGGCCCCGAACCCTGAAGCTTTCTTT; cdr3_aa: CASSYRAPNPEAFF
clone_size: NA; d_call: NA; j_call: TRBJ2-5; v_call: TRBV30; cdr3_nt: TGTGCCTGGAAAGACCTCAAAGGAGCCCAGTACTTC; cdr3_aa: CAWKDLKGAQYF
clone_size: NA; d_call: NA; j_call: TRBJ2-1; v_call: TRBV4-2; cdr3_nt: TGTGCCAGCAGCCAAGCGCATAGCTCCTACAATGAGCAGTTCTTC; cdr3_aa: CASSQAHSSYNEQFF
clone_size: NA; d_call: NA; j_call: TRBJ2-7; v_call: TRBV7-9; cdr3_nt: TGTGCCAGCAGCCAAGACAGGTTCGCCTACGAGCAGTACTTC; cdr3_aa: CASSQDRFAYEQYF
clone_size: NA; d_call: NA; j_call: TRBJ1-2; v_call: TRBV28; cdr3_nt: TGTGCCAGCAGTTTAGTCGGTAACTATGGCTACACCTTC; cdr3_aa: CASSLVGNYGYTF
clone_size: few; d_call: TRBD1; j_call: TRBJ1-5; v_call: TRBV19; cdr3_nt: TGTGCCAGAACAGACAGGGCGAATGGGCAGCCCCAGCATTTT; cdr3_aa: CARTDRANGQPQHF
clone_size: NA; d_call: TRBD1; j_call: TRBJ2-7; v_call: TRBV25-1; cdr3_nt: TGTGCCAGCAGTGAGACAGGGTTGAGGTACGAGCAGTACTTC; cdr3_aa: CASSETGLRYEQYF
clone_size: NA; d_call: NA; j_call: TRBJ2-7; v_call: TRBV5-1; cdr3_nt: TGCGCCAGCAGCTCGCCCCCCTCGGACGAGCAGTACTTC; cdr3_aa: CASSSPPSDEQYF
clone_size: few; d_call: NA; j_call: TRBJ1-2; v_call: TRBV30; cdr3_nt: TGTGCCTGGAGTGGGGAAGGGGATGGCTACACCTTC; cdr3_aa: CAWSGEGDGYTF
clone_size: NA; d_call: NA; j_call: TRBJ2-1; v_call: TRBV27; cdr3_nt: TGTGCCAGCGCCGCGAGCCGAAGCTCCTACAATGAGCAGTTCTTC; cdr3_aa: CASAASRSSYNEQFF
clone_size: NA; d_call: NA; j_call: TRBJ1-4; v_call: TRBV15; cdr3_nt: TGTGCCACCAGCGTCCCAAAAAGTGGTAGTGAAAAACTGTTTTTT; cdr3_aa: CATSVPKSGSEKLFF
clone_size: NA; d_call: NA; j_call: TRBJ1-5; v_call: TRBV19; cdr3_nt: TGTGCCAGTAGTATCCCACAGGGTTACGGTCAGCCCCAGCATTTT; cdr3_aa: CASSIPQGYGQPQHF
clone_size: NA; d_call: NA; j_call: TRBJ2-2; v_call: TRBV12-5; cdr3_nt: TGTGCTAGTGGTTTCTTCCAGGGAAGAAGGGCAAGCGGGGAGCTGTTTTTT; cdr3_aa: CASGFFQGRRASGELFF
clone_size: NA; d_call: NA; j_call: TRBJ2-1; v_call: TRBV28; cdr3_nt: TGTGCCAGCAGTACCCGGGGGAGTTCCTACAATGAGCAGTTCTTC; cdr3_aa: CASSTRGSSYNEQFF
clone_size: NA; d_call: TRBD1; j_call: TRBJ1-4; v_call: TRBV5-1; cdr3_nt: TGCGCCAGCAGCTCTACTCCTACAGGGGGAACTAATGAAAAACTGTTTTTT; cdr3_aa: CASSSTPTGGTNEKLFF
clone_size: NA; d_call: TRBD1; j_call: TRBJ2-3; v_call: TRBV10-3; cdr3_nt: TGTGCCATCAGTCTAGACAGGGCGTCGACAGATACGCAGTATTTT; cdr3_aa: CAISLDRASTDTQYF
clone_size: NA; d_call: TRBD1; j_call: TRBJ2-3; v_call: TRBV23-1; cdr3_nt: TGCGCCAGCAGTGGTATCGGACAGGGGGCTATTTCAGATACGCAGTATTTT; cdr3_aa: CASSGIGQGAISDTQYF
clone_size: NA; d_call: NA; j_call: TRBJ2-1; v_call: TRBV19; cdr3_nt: TGTGCCAGTAGATTTTGGTCCAGCTCCTACAATGAGCAGTTCTTC; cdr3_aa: CASRFWSSSYNEQFF
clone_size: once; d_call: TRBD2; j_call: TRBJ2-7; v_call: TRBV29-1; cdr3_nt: TGCAGCGTTGAAACTAGCGGGAGACCCGAGCAGTACTTC; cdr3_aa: CSVETSGRPEQYF
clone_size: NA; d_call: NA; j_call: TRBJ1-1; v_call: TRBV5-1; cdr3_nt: TGCGCCAGCAGTTATCTTCGACACCCTAACACTGAAGCTTTCTTT; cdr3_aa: CASSYLRHPNTEAFF
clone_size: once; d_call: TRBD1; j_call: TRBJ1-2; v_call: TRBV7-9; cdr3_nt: TGTGCCAGCAGCGCTTCGGGACAGGAAGGCTATGGCTACACCTTC; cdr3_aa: CASSASGQEGYGYTF
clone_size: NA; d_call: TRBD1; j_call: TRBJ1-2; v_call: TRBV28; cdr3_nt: TGTGCCAGCACGACAGGGGGAGGCTACACCTTC; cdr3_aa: CASTTGGGYTF
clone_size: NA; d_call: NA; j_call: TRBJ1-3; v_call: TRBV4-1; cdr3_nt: TGCGCCAGCAGGGACAGTTCCGGAAACACCATATATTTT; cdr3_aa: CASRDSSGNTIYF
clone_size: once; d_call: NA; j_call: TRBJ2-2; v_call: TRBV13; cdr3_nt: TGTGCCAGCAGCTTCGGGAGAACCGGGGAGCTGTTTTTT; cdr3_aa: CASSFGRTGELFF
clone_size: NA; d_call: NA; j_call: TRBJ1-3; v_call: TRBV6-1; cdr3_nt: TGTGCCAGCAGTGCCTTTGGACAGTCCTTTGGAAACACCATATATTTT; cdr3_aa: CASSAFGQSFGNTIYF
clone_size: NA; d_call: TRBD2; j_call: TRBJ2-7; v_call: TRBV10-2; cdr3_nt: TGCGCCAGCACATTACTAGCGGGATCCTACGAGCAGTACTTC; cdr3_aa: CASTLLAGSYEQYF
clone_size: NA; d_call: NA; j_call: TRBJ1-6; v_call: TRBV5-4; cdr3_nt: TGTGCCAGCAGCTTGTCTCCCTACAGGGAAAGTGGTTCACCCCTCCACTTT; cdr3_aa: CASSLSPYRESGSPLHF
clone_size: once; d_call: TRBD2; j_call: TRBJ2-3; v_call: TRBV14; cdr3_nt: TGTGCCAGCAGCCACCCTTCCGGGACTAGCGGGGAGGGGACAGATACGCAGTATTTT; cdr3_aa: CASSHPSGTSGEGTDTQYF
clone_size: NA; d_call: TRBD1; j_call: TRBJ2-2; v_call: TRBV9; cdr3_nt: TGTGCCAGCAGCCCCCATGGGGGACAGTTCACCGGGGAGCTGTTTTTT; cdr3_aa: CASSPHGGQFTGELFF
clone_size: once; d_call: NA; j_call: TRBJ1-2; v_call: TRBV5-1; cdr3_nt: TGCGCCAGCAGCTCTGGAGGAGTGTTGGGCTACACCTTC; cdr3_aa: CASSSGGVLGYTF
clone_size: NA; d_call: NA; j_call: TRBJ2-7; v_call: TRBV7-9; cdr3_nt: TGTGCCAGCAGCTTAGAGGAGCACTACGAGCAGTACTTC; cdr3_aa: CASSLEEHYEQYF
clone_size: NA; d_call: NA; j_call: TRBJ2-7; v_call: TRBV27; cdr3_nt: TGTGCCAGCAGTTTATCTGCGGATAGCTACTACGAGCAGTACTTC; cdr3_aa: CASSLSADSYYEQYF
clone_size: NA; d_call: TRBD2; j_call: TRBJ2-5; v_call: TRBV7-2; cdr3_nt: TGTGCCAGCAGCTTATGGCGGGGGGGCCCCCAAGAGACCCAGTACTTC; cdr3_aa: CASSLWRGGPQETQYF
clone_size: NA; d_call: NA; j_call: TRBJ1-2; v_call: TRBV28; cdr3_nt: TGTGCCAGCAGTTTATCCTACAGGGTCACATATGGCTACACCTTC; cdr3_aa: CASSLSYRVTYGYTF
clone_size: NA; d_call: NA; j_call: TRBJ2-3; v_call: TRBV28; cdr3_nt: TGTGCCACCTTTAGAGGGATAAGAGATACGCAGTATTTT; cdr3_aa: CATFRGIRDTQYF
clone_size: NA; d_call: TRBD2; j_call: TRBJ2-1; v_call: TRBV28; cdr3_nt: TGTGCCAGCAGTCTAGCGGGAGGCTCCTACAATGAGCAGTTCTTC; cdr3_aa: CASSLAGGSYNEQFF
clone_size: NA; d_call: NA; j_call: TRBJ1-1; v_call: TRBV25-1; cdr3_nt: TGTGCCAGCAGTGAATATCGGGGAAACACTGAAGCTTTCTTT; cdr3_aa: CASSEYRGNTEAFF
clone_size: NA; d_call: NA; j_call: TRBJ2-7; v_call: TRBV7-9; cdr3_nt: TGTGCCAGCCAAAAGGAGGGCTACGAGCAGTACTTC; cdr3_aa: CASQKEGYEQYF
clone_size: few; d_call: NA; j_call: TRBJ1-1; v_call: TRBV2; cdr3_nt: TGTGCCAGCAGTGGGTTAGACGCCGGGGTCCCGGGGTTACCTGAAGCTTTCTTT; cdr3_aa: CASSGLDAGVPGLPEAFF
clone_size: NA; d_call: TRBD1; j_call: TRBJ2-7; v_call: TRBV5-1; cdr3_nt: TGCGCCAGCAGCTTCGGGACAGGGGACGACGAGCAGTACTTC; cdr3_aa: CASSFGTGDDEQYF
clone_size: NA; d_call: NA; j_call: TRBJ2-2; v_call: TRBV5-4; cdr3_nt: TGTGCCAGCAGCTCTGACAGGATCAACACCGGGGAGCTGTTTTTT; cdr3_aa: CASSSDRINTGELFF
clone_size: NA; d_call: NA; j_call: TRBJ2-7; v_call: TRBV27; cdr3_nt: TGTGCCAGCAGTGCCAGGGGTCCCATTTACGAGCAGTACTTC; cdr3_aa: CASSARGPIYEQYF
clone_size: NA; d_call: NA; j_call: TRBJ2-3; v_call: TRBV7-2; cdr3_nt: TGTGCCAGCAGCACGACCGGGTCCCCCTCTGGTGCGCAGTATTTT; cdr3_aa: CASSTTGSPSGAQYF
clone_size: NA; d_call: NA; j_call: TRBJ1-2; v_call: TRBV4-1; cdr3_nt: TGCGCCAGCAGCCAAGTCGCGCGGGGAAACTATGGCTACACCTTC; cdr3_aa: CASSQVARGNYGYTF
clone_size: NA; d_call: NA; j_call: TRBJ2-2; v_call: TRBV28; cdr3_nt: TGTGCCAGCGTAGGCGGGGGCATTCGAACTGGGGAGCTGTTTTTT; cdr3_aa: CASVGGGIRTGELFF
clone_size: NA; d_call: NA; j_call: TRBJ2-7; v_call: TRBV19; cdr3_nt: TGTGCCAGTAGTCCCGGGGCGGGATCCTACGAGCAGTACTTC; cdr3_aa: CASSPGAGSYEQYF
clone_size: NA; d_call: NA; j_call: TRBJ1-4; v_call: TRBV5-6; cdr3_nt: TGTGCCAGCAGCGACGGGGTGGGGGAAAAACTGTTTTTT; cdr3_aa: CASSDGVGEKLFF
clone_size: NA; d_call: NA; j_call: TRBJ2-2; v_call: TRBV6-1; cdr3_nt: TGTGCCAGCAGTGAAGCGAGCCAGGTCCCAACGTACACGAACACCGGGGAGCTGTTTTTT; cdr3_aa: CASSEASQVPTYTNTGELFF
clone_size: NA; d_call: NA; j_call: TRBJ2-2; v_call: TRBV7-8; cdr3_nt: TGTGCCAGCAGCACTAGAGCCAGCGCCACCGGGGAGCTGTTTTTT; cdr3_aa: CASSTRASATGELFF
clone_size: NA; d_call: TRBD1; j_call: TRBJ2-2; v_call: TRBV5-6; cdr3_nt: TGTGCCAGCAGCCCGGACAGGGGAGTAAACACCGGGGAGCTGTTTTTT; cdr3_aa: CASSPDRGVNTGELFF
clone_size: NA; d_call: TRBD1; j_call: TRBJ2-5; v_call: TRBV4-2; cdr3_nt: TGTGCCAGCAGCCATGGCAGGGGGAAAGAGACCCAGTACTTC; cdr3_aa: CASSHGRGKETQYF